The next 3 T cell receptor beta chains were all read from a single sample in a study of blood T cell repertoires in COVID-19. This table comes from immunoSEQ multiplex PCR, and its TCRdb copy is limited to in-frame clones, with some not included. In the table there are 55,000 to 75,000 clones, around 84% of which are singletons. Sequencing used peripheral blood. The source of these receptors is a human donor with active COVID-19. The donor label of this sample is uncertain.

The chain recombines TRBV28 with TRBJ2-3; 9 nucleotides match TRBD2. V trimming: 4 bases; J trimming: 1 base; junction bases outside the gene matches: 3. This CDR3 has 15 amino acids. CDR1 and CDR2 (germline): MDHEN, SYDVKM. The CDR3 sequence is CASSSLAGGTDTQYF. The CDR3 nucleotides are TGTGCCAGCAGTTCATTAGCGGGAGGCACAGATACGCAGTATTTT.

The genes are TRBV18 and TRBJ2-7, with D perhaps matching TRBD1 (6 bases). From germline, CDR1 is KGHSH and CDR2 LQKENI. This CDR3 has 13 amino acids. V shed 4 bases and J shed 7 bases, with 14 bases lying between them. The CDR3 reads CASSRQTGGEQYF. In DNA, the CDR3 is TGTGCCAGCTCACGACAGACAGGCGGGGAGCAGTACTTC.

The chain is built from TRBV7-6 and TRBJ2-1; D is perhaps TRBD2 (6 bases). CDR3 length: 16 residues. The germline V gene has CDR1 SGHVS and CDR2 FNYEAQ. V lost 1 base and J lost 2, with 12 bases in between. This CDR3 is CASSLGAGRTYNEQFF. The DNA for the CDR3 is TGTGCCAGCAGCTTAGGCGCAGGGAGGACCTACAATGAGCAGTTCTTC. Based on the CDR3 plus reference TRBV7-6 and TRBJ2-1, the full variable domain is GAGVSQSPRYKVTKRGQDVALRCDPISGHVSLYWYRQALGQGPEFLTYFNYEAQQDKSGLPNDRFSAERPEGSISTLTIQRTEQRDSAMYRCASSLGAGRTYNEQFFGPGTRLTVL.